This T cell receptor beta chain comes out of a study of CD8+CD57+ T cells in acquired aplastic anemia. Looking at the study overall: Sorted cells (CD4+ and CD8+) yielded DNA amounts that averaged around 3.1 ug. Reads per healthy sample averaged around 9.9 million (CD4+) and 11 million to 12 million (CD8+).

This CDR3 is built from 14 residues. Trimming left V 8 bases short and J 8 bases short, with 20 bases between. Concerning this clonotype itself: Its matching antigen is unknown.

Genomic DNA was employed as the template in profiling TCR beta VDJ and CDR3. TCRdb ran MiXCR on the reads and lists one entry per CDR3 protein. This table holds 400,000 to 450,000 distinct CDR3 sequences, just under 70% found once. The study's findings and limits: About 28 sequences, all CD8+ CDR3, were shared between patients and controls. Patients and controls were not found to differ significantly in CD8+ Simpson's diversity.

The source is a human donor in good health, serving as a control. The rearrangement links TRBV12-3 or TRBV12-4 to TRBJ2-3; D gene unclear. Sequencing was performed on sorted CD4+, CD8+, or CD8+CD57+ T cells (not recorded which) from PBMCs. CDR3 loop: CASSLSHVRSTQYF. The CDR3 DNA reads TGTGCCAGCTCCCTTTCTCATGTCAGGTCTACGCAGTATTTT.